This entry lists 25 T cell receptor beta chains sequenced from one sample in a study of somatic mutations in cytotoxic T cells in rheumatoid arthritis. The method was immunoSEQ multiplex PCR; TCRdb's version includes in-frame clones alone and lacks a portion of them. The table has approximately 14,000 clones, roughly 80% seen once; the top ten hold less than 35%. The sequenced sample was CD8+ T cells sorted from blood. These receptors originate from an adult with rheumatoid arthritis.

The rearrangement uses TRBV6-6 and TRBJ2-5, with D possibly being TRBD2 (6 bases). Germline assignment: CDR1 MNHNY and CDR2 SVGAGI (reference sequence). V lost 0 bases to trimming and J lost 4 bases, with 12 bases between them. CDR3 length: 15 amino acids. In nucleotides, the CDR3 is TGTGCCAGCAGTTACTCGATAGCGGCAGGAGAGACCCAGTACTTC. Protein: CASSYSIAAGETQYF.

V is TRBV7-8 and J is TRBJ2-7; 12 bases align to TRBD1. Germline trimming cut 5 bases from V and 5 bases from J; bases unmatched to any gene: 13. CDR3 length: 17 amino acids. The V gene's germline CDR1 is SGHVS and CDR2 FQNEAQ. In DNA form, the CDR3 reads TGTGCCAGCAGCCCGTTGGGACAGGGGGCTATTTTTGACGAGCAGTACTTC. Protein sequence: CASSPLGQGAIFDEQYF. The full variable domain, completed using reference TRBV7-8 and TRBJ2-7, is GAGVSQSPRYKVAKRGQDVALRCDPISGHVSLFWYQQALGQGPEFLTYFQNEAQLDKSGLPSDRFFAERPEGSVSTLKIQRTQQEDSAVYLCASSPLGQGAIFDEQYFGPGTRLTVT.

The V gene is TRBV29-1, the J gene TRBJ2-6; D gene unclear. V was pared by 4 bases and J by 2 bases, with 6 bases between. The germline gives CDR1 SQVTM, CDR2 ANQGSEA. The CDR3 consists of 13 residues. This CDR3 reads CSVGPTGANVLTF. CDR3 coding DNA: TGCAGCGTTGGCCCAACTGGGGCCAACGTCCTGACTTTC.

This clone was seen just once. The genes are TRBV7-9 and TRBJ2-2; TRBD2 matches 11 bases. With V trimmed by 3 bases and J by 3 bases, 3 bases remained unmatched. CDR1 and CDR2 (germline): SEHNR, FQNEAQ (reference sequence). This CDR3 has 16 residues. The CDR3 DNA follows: TGTGCCAGCAGCTTGGGACTAGCGGTCTACACCGGGGAGCTGTTTTTT. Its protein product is CASSLGLAVYTGELFF.

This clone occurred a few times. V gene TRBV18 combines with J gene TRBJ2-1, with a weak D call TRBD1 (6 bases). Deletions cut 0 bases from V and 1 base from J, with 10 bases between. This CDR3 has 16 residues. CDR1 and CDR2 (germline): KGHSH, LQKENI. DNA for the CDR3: TGTGCCAGCTCACCACCTTACAGGGCGTCCTACAATGAGCAGTTCTTC. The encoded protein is CASSPPYRASYNEQFF.

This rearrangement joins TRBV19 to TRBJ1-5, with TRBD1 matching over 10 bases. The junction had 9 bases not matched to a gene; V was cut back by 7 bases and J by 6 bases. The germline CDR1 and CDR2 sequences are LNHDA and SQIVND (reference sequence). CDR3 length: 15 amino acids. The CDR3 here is CASNRGQGLGQPQHF. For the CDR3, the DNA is TGTGCCAGTAACCGGGGACAGGGGCTGGGTCAGCCCCAGCATTTT.

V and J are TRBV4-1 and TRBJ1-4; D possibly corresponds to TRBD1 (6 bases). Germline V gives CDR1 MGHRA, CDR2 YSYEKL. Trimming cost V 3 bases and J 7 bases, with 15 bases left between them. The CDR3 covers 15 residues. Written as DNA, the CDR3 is TGCGCCAGCAGCCAGGGGGCCATCCGCGGTGAAAAACTGTTTTTT. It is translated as CASSQGAIRGEKLFF.

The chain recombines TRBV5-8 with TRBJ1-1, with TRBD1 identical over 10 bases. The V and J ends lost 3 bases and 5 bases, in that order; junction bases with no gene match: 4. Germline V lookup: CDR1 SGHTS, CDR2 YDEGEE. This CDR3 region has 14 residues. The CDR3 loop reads CASSSTGGGTEAFF. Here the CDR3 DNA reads TGTGCCAGCAGCTCGACAGGGGGCGGGACTGAAGCTTTCTTT.

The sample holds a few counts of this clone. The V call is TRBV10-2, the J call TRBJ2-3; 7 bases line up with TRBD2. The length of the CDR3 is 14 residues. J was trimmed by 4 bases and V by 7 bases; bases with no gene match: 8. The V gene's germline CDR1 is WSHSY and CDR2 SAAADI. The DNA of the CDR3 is TGCGCCAGCACAGCGGGAATGTTCCCAGATACGCAGTATTTT. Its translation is CASTAGMFPDTQYF.

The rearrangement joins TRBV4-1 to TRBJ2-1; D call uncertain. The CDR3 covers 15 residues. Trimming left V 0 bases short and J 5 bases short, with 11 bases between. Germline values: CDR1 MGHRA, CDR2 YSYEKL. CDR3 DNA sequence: TGCGCCAGCAGCCAAGATCTCGGCAGTAACAATGAGCAGTTCTTC. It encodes CASSQDLGSNNEQFF.

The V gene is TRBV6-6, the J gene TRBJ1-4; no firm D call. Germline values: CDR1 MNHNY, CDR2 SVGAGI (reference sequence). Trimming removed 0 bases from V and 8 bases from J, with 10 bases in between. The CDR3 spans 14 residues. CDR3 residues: CASSYSISREKLFF. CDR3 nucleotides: TGTGCCAGCAGTTACTCGATTAGCAGGGAAAAACTGTTTTTT.

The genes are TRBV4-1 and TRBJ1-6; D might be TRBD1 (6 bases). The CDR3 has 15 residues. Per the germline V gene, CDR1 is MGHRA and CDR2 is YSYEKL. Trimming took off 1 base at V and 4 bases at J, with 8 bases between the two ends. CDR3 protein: CASSQGTGYNSPLHF. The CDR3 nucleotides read TGCGCCAGCAGCCAAGGTACAGGGTATAATTCACCCCTCCACTTT.

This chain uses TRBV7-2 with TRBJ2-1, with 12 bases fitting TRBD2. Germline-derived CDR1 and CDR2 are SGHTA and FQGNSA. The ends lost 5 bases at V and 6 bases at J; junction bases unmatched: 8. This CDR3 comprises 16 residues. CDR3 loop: CASSAGPSGGANEQFF. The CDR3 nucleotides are TGTGCCAGCAGCGCAGGGCCTAGCGGGGGGGCCAATGAGCAGTTCTTC.

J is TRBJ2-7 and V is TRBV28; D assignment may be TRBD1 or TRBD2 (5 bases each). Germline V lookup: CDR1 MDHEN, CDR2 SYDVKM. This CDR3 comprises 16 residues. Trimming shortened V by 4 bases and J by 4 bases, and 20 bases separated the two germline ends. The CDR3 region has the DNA TGTGCCAGCAGTTATGGCACCGGGACCGATGATTACGAGCAGTACTTC. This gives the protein CASSYGTGTDDYEQYF.

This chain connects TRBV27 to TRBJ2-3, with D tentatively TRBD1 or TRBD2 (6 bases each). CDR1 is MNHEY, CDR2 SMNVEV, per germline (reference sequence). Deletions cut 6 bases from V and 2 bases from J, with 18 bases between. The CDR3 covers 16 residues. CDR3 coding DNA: TGTGCCAGCAGGAGGGGGGACCGGGGGCACACAGATACGCAGTATTTT. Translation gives CASRRGDRGHTDTQYF.

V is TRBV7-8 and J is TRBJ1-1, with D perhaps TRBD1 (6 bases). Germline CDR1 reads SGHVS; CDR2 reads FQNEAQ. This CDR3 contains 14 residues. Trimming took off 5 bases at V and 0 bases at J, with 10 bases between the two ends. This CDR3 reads CASSVDRMNTEAFF. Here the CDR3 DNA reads TGTGCCAGCAGCGTTGACAGGATGAACACTGAAGCTTTCTTT.

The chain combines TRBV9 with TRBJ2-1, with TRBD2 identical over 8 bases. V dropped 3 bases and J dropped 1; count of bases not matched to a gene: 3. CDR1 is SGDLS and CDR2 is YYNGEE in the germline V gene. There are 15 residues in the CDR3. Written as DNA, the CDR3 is TGTGCCAGCAGCGAGAGCGGGAGTTCCTACAATGAGCAGTTCTTC. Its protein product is CASSESGSSYNEQFF. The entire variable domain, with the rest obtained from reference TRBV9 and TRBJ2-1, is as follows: DSGVTQTPKHLITATGQRVTLRCSPRSGDLSVYWYQQSLDQGLQFLIQYYNGEERAKGNILERFSAQQFPDLHSELNLSSLELGDSALYFCASSESGSSYNEQFFGPGTRLTVL.

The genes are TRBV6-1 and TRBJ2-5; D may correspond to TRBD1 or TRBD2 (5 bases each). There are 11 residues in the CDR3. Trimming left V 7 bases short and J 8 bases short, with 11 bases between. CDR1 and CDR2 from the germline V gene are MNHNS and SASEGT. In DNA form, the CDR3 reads TGTGCCAGCACCGTGGGGGTAACCCAGTACTTC. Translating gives CASTVGVTQYF.

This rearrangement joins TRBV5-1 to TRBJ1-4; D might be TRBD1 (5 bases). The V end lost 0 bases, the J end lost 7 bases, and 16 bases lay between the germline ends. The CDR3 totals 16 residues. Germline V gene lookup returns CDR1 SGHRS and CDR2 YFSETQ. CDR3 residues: CASSLEGWGKTEKLFF. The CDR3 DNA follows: TGCGCCAGCAGCTTGGAGGGGTGGGGAAAGACTGAAAAACTGTTTTTT.

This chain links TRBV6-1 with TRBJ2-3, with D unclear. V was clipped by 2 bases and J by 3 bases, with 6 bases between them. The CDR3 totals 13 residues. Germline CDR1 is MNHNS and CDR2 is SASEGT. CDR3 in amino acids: CASSEKETDTQYF. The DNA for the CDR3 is TGTGCCAGCAGTGAAAAAGAGACAGATACGCAGTATTTT.

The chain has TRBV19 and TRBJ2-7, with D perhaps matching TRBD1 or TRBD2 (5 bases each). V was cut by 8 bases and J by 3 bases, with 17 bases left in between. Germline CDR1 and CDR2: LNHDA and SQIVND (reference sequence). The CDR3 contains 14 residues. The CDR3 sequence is CASSAGDGLYEQYF. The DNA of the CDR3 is TGTGCCAGTTCAGCCGGGGACGGACTCTACGAGCAGTACTTC.

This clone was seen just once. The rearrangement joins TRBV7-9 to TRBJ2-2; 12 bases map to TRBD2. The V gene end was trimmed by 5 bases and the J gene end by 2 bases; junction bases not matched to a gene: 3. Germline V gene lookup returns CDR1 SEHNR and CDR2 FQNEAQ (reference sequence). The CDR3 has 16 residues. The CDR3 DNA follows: TGTGCCAGCAGCCGACTAGCGGGGGATAACACCGGGGAGCTGTTTTTT. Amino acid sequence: CASSRLAGDNTGELFF. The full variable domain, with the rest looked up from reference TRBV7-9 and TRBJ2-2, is DTGVSQNPRHKITKRGQNVTFRCDPISEHNRLYWYRQTLGQGPEFLTYFQNEAQLEKSRLLSDRFSAERPKGSFSTLEIQRTEQGDSAMYLCASSRLAGDNTGELFFGEGSRLTVL.

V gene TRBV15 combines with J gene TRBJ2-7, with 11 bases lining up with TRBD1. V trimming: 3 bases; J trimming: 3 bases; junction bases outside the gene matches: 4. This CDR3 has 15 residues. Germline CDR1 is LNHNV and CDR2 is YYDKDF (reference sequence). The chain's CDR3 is CATSRAGQGGYEQYF. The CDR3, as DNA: TGTGCCACCAGCAGGGCGGGACAGGGGGGCTACGAGCAGTACTTC.

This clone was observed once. The CDR3 here is CASREDVGYQPQHF. For the CDR3, the DNA is TGTGCCTCTAGGGAGGATGTAGGGTATCAGCCCCAGCATTTT. The rearrangement uses TRBV19 and TRBJ1-5; D gene ambiguous. V was cut by 11 bases and J by 5 bases, with 19 bases left in between. The CDR3 sequence is 14 residues long. The germline V gene encodes CDR1 LNHDA and CDR2 SQIVND (reference sequence). Full variable domain (rest looked up from reference TRBV19 and TRBJ1-5): DGGITQSPKYLFRKEGQNVTLSCEQNLNHDAMYWYRQDPGQGLRLIYYSQIVNDFQKGDIAEGYSVSREKKESFPLTVTSAQKNPTAFYLCASREDVGYQPQHFGDGTRLSIL.

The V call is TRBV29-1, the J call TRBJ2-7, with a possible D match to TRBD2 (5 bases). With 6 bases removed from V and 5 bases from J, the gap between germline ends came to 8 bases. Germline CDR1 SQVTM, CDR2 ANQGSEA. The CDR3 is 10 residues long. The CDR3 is CSVEGNEQYF. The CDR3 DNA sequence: TGCAGCGTCGAGGGTAACGAGCAGTACTTC.